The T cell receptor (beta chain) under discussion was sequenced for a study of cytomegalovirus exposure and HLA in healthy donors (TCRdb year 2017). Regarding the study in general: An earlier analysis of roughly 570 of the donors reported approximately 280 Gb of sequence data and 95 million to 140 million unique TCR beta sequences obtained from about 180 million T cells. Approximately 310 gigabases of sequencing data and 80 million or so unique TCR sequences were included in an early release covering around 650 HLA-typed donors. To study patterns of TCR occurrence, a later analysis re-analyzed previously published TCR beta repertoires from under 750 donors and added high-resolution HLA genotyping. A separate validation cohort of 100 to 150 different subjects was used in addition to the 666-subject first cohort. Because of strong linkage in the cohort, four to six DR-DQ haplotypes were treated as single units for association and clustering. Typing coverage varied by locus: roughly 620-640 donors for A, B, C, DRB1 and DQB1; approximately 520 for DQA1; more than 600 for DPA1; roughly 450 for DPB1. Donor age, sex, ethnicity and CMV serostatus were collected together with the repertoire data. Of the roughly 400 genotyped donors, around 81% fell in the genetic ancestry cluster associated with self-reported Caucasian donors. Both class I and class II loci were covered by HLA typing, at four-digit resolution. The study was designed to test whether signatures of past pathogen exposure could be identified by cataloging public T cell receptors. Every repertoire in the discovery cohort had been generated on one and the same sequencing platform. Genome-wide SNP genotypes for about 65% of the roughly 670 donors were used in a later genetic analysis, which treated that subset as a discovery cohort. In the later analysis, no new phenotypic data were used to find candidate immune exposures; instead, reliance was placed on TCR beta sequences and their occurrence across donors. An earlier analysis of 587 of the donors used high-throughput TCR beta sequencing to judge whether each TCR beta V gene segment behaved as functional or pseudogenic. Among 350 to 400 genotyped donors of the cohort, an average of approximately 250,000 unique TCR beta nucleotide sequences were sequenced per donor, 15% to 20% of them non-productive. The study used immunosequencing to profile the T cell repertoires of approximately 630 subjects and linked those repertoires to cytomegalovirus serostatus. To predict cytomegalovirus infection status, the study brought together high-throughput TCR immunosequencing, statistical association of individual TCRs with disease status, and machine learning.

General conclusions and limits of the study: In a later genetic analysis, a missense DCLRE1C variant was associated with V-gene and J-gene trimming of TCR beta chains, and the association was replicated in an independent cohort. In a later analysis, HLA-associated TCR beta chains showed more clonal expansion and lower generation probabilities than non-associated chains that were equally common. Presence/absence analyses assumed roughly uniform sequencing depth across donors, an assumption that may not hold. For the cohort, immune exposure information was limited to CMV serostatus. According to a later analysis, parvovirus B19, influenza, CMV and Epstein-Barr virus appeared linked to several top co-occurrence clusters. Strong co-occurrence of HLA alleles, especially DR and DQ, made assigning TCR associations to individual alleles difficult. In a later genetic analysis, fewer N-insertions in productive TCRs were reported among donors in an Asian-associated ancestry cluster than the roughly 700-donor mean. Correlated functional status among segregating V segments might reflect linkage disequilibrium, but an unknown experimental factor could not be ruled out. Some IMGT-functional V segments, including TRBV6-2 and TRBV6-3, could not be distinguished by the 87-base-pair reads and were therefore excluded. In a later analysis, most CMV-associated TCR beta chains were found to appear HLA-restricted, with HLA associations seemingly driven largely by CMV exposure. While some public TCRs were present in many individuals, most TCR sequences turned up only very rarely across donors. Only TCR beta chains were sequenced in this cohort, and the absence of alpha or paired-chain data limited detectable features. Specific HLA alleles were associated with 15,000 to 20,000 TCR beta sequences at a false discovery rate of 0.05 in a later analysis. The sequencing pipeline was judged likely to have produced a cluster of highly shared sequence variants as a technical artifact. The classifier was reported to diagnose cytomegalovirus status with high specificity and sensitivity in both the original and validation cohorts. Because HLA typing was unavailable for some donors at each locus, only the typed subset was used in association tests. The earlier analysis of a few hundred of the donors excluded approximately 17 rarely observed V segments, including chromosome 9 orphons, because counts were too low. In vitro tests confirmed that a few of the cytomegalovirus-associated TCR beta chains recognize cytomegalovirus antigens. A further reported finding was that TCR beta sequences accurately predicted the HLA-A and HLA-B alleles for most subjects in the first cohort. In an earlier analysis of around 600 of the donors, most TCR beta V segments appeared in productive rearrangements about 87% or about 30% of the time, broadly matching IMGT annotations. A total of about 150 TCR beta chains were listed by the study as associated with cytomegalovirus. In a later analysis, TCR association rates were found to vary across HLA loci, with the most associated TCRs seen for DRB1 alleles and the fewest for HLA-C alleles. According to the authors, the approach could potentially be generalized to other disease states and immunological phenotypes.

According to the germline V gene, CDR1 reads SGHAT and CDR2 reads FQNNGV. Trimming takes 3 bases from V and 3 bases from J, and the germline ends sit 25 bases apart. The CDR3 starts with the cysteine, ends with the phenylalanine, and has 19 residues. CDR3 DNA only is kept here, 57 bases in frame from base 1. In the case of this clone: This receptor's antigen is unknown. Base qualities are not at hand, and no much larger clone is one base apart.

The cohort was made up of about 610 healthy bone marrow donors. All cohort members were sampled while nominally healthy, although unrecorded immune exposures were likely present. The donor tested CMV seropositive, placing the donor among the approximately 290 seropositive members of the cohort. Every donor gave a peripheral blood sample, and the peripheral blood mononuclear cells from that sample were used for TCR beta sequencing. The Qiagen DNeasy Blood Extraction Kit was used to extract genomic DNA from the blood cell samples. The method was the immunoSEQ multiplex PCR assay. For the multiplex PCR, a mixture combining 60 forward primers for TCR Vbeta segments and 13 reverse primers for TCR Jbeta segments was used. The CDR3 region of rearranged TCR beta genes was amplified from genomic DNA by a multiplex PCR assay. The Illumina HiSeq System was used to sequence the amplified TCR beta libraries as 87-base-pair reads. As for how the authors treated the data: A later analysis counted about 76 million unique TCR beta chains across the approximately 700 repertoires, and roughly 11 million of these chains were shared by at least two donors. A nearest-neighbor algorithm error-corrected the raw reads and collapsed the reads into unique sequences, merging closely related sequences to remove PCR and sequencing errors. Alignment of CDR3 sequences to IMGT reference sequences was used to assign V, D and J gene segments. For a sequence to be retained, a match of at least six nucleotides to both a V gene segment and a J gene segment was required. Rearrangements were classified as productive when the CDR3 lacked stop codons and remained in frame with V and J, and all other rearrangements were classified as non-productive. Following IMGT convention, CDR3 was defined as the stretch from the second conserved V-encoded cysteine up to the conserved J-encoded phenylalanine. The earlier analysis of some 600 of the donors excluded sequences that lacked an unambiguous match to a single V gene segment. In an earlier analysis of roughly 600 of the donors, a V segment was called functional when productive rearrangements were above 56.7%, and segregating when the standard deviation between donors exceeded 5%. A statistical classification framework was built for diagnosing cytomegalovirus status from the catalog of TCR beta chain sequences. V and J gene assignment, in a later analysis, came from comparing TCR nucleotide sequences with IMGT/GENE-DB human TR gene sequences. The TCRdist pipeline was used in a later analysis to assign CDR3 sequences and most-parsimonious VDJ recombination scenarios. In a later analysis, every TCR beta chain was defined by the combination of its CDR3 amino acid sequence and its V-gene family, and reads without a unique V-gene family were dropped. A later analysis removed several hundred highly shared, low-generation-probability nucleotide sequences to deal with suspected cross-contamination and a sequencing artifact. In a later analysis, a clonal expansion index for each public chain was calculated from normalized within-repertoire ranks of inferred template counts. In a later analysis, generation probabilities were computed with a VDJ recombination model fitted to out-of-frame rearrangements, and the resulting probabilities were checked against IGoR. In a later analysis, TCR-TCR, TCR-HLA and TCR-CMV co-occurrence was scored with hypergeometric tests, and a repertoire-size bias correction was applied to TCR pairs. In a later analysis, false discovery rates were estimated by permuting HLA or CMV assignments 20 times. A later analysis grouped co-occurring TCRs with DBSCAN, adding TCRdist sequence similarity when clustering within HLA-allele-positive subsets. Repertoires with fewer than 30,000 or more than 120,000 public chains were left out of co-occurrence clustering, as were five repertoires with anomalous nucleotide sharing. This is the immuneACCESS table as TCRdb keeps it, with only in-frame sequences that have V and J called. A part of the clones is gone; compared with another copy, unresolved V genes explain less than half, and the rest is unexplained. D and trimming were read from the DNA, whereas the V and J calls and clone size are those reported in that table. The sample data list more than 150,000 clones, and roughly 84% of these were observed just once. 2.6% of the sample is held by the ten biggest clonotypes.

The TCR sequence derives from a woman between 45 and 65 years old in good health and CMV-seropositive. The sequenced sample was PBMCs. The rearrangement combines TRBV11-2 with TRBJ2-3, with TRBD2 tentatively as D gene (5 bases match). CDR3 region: CASSFTPPLAAVVTDTQYF. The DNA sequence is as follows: TGTGCCAGCAGCTTTACCCCGCCTCTAGCAGCCGTGGTAACAGATACGCAGTATTTT.